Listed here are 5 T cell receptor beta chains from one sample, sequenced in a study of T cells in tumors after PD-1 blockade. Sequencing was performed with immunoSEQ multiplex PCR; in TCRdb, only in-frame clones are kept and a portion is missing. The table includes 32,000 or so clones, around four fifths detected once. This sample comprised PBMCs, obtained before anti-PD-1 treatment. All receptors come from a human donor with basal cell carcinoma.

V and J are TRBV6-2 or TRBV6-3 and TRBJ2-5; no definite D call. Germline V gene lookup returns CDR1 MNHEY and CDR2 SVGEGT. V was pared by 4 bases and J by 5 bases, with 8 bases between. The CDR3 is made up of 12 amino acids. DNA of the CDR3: TGTGCCAGCAGTTTAAGGGTGGAGACCCAGTACTTC. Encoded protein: CASSLRVETQYF.

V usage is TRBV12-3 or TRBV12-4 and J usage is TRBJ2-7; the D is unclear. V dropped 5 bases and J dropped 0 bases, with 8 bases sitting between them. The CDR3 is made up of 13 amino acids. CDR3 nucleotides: TGTGCCAGCAGTCGATCCCGCTCCTACGAGCAGTACTTC. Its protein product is CASSRSRSYEQYF.

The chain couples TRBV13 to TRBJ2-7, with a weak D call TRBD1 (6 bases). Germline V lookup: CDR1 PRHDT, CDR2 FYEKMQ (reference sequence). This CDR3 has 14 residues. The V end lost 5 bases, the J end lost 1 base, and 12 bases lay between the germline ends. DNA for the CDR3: TGTGCCAGCAGCCCGCACAGGGCGTCCTACGAGCAGTACTTC. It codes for CASSPHRASYEQYF.

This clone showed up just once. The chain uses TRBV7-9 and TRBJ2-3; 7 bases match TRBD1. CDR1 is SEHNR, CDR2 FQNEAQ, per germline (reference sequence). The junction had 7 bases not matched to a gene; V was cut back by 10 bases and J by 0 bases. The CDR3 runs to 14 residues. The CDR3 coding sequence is TGTGCCACGAGGACAGGCCATAGCACAGATACGCAGTATTTT. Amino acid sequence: CATRTGHSTDTQYF.

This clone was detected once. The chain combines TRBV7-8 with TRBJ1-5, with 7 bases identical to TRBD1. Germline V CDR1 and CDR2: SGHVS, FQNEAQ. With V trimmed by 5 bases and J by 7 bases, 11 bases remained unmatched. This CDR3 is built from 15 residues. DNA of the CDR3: TGTGCCAGCAGCGACCAGACAGGGCTCGGCCAGCCCCAGCATTTT. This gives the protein CASSDQTGLGQPQHF.